This T cell receptor (beta chain) is from a study of T cell responses to AZD1222 COVID-19 vaccine. Study-level findings and limits: Donors in the cohort were predominantly white British and more often female, and clonal diversity was possibly underestimated. With two AZD1222 doses given, Spike-specific TCR breadth and depth both rose. Spike was spanned by vaccine-associated CD4 TCRs, which were dominant at 160-218 and 743-854.

Clones were read by immunoSEQ multiplex PCR, and TCRdb kept only the in-frame ones, dropping some. The sample holds 75,000 to 90,000 clones, about nine tenths seen once. A note on this clone: Antigen unknown.

The CDR3 is 15 amino acids. V shed 0 bases and J shed 3 bases, with 12 bases lying between them. Germline V gene lookup returns CDR1 MNHEY and CDR2 SVGAGI. The V call is TRBV6-5, the J call TRBJ2-7, with D uncertain. Here the sequenced sample was peripheral blood, taken on day 0 of AZD1222 vaccination. The sequence came from an adult in good health. For the CDR3, the DNA is TGTGCCAGCAGTTACTCGATCCCGGCTGACTACGAGCAGTACTTC. The encoded protein is CASSYSIPADYEQYF.